Shown below are 5 T cell receptor beta chains from a single sample sequenced in a study of cytomegalovirus exposure and HLA in healthy donors. The PCR had 60 Vbeta and 13 Jbeta primers. The assay was immunoSEQ multiplex PCR, and TCRdb's table has in-frame clones only and misses some. The sample includes around 130,000 clones, more than 8% of them seen just once. The sequenced material came from PBMCs. The source is a man aged 40-55 years in good health and CMV-seronegative.

This clone was counted between two and nine times. This chain joins TRBV19 and TRBJ1-6; 7 bases map to TRBD1. Germline lookup yields CDR1 LNHDA and CDR2 SQIVND (reference sequence). CDR3 length: 14 amino acids. Losses at the gene ends were 6 bases for V and 10 bases for J; bases not matched to a gene: 9. In DNA form, the CDR3 reads TGTGCCAGTAGGATCGACAGGGTAGTGTCACCCCTCCACTTT. The encoded protein is CASRIDRVVSPLHF.

This clone was counted between two and nine times. The J gene is TRBJ2-2, the V gene TRBV6-1; 7 bases match TRBD1. Germline V gene data show CDR1 as MNHNS and CDR2 as SASEGT. This CDR3 region has 14 residues. V lost 11 bases, J lost 5 bases, and 11 bases stayed unmatched. Here the CDR3 reads CAGMDRTSTGELFF. CDR3 nucleotide sequence: TGTGCCGGGATGGACAGGACAAGTACCGGGGAGCTGTTTTTT.

This sequence joins TRBV25-1 and TRBJ2-3, with D maybe TRBD1 (5 bases). The germline gives CDR1 MGHDK, CDR2 SYGVNS. There are 14 residues in the CDR3. The V end was cut by 1 base, the J end by 6 bases, with 11 bases between. The chain's CDR3 is CASSEFRAGDTQYF. The CDR3 DNA reads as TGTGCCAGCAGTGAATTTCGGGCAGGGGATACGCAGTATTTT.

CDR3 in amino acids: CASIGQDPSYEQYF. The CDR3 bases are TGTGCCAGCATCGGACAGGATCCCTCCTACGAGCAGTACTTC. The V call is TRBV2, the J call TRBJ2-7; 7 nucleotides match TRBD1. Germline values: CDR1 SNHLY, CDR2 FYNNEI. This CDR3 comprises 14 residues. J lost 0 bases, V lost 7 bases, and 6 bases had no gene match.

CDR3 sequence reads: CASSFKAGGYEKLFF. The CDR3 nucleotides read TGTGCCAGCAGCTTTAAGGCAGGGGGGTATGAAAAACTGTTTTTT. This chain links TRBV5-6 with TRBJ1-4, with 7 bases matching TRBD1. The CDR3 runs to 15 residues. Germline V lookup: CDR1 SGHDT, CDR2 YYEEEE. V shed 2 bases, J shed 6 bases, and the junction held 7 bases outside the gene matches.